This entry lists 10 T cell receptor beta chains sequenced from one sample in a study of T cells after yellow fever vaccination (dated by TCRdb to between 2019 and 2020). The library was built by means of 5' RACE. The data were produced on an Illumina NovaSeq 6000. TCRdb reworked the public reads: Q25 trimming with fastp, MiXCR clone assembly, productive beta chains retained. Rows are unified per CDR3 protein, each entry keeping the most common DNA and genes. This sample gives some 420,000 distinct CDR3 sequences in total; 18% of them show up just once. The ten largest clonotypes hold roughly a sixth of the sample. This specimen's treatment or condition label, per the study, means: live attenuated yellow fever vaccine strain. Sequenced here: PBMCs, sampled before the yellow fever booster vaccination. These receptors came from a man aged 18 to 30 who received the YFV17D yellow fever vaccine.

This clonotype was seen a handful of times. The rearrangement joins TRBV5-1 to TRBJ2-1; 9 bases are shared with TRBD2. In germline, CDR1 is SGHRS, CDR2 YFSETQ. V lost 3 bases and J lost 0; bases outside the gene matches: 7. The CDR3 spans 17 residues. CDR3 region: CASSSRTSASSYNEQFF. The CDR3 DNA follows: TGCGCCAGCAGCTCGAGGACTAGCGCGAGCTCCTACAATGAGCAGTTCTTC.

This sequence joins TRBV3-1 and TRBJ1-6; D possibly corresponds to TRBD1 (5 bases). V lost 3 bases, J lost 7 bases, and 10 bases lay in between. CDR1 is LGHDT and CDR2 is YNNKEL in the germline V gene (reference sequence). This CDR3 is built from 14 residues. The CDR3 DNA follows: TGTGCCAGCAGCCACCCCGAGGGGAATTCACCCCTCCACTTT. Translated, it gives CASSHPEGNSPLHF.

The chain employs TRBV2 and TRBJ2-1; D remains unclear. This CDR3 spans 11 amino acids. Germline CDR1 SNHLY, CDR2 FYNNEI. Trimming took off 4 bases at V and 9 bases at J, with 7 bases between the two ends. The CDR3 nucleotides read TGTGCCAGCAGTGGGCCGATTGAGCAGTTCTTC. Protein product: CASSGPIEQFF.

The rearrangement joins TRBV28 to TRBJ1-6, with TRBD1 matching over 7 bases. Germline V gene lookup returns CDR1 MDHEN and CDR2 SYDVKM. After removal of 4 bases from V and 9 bases from J, the junction contained 12 bases not matched to a gene. This CDR3 is 16 amino acids long. In DNA form, the CDR3 reads TGTGCCAGCAGTTCACGACCGGGACAGCTAAGTTCACCCCTCCACTTT. Translated: CASSSRPGQLSSPLHF.

Many counts were recorded for this clonotype. The chain links TRBV13 to TRBJ1-2; D gene uncertain. The CDR3 covers 15 residues. V was trimmed by 5 bases and J by 4 bases, leaving 17 bases between them. Germline V gene data show CDR1 as PRHDT and CDR2 as FYEKMQ (reference sequence). The CDR3 loop is CASSQFPGFSYGYTF. The DNA for the CDR3 is TGTGCCAGCAGCCAATTTCCAGGTTTTAGCTATGGCTACACCTTC.

The chain joins TRBV5-1 to TRBJ2-1; the D gene is possibly TRBD2 (5 bases). CDR3 length: 13 residues. CDR1 SGHRS and CDR2 YFSETQ come from the germline V gene. V was trimmed by 8 bases and J by 2 bases, leaving 11 bases between them. The CDR3 DNA reads as TGCGCCAGTACTCTCGGGACCTACAATGAGCAGTTCTTC. The encoded protein is CASTLGTYNEQFF.

On this clonotype: This may arise from a read error, as a much more abundant clone is one base away. The chain combines TRBV5-5 with TRBJ2-5; D is unresolved. The CDR3 runs to 14 residues. Germline values: CDR1 SGHKS, CDR2 YYEKEE (reference sequence). Here the CDR3 reads CASSLAGNQETQHF. DNA for the CDR3: TGTGCCAGCAGCTTGGCTGGGAACCAAGAGACCCAGCACTTC.

The gene calls are TRBV21-1 and TRBJ2-2. TRBV21-1 is assigned pseudogene status. This CDR3 spans 16 amino acids. CDR3 bases: TGTGCCAGCAGCAAAGGTGGGGTGAAGGACACCGGGGAGCTGTTTTTT. This translates into CASSKGGVKDTGELFF.

This clonotype was picked up a small number of times. The chain is built from TRBV18 and TRBJ2-7, with D possibly matching TRBD1 (6 bases). The ends were cut back, 3 bases at V and 3 bases at J, with 12 bases in the middle. CDR3 length: 14 amino acids. The germline CDR1 and CDR2 sequences are KGHSH and LQKENI. Here the CDR3 reads CASSPGDTGYEQYF. The CDR3, as DNA: TGTGCCAGCTCACCTGGGGACACCGGCTACGAGCAGTACTTC.

This clonotype turned up a few times. This chain links TRBV25-1 with TRBJ1-1; no reliable D call. V lost 0 bases and J 5 bases, leaving 7 bases between the germline ends. In germline, CDR1 is MGHDK, CDR2 SYGVNS. The CDR3 sequence is 13 residues long. CDR3 region: CASSEYMWTEAFF. The CDR3 region has the DNA TGTGCCAGCAGTGAATATATGTGGACTGAAGCTTTCTTT. Full variable domain (outside the CDR3, taken from reference TRBV25-1 and TRBJ1-1): EADIYQTPRYLVIGTGKKITLECSQTMGHDKMYWYQQDPGMELHLIHYSYGVNSTEKGDLSSESTVSRIRTEHFPLTLESARPSHTSQYLCASSEYMWTEAFFGQGTRLTVV.